The entry below gives a single TCR beta chain sequence along with its context. Its matching antigen is unknown. The time point: baseline pretreatment blood. Treatment meaning: 15 Gy SBRT to primary tumor, nephrectomy 4 weeks later. The tumor was a clear cell renal cell carcinoma. The sample belongs to a study of radiation and T cells in renal cell carcinoma. General observations from the study: From baseline, blood top tumor clonotypes peaked at 2 weeks post-radiation.

Using immunoSEQ multiplex PCR, the repertoire was profiled, and TCRdb retains in-frame clones only, with some absent. The table has about 150,000 clones, nearly 90% seen once. The sequencing here drew on blood, taken from a patient whose treatment included radiotherapy and nephrectomy. This sequence originates from a woman between 50 and 59 years old with renal cell carcinoma.

This chain's CDR3 is CASSQDPGDPYGYTF. In nucleotides, the CDR3 is TGCGCCAGCAGCCAAGATCCCGGGGATCCCTATGGCTACACCTTC. The J gene is TRBJ1-2, the V gene TRBV4-3; D is unclear. V was trimmed by 0 bases and J by 4 bases, leaving 12 bases between them. This CDR3 region has 15 residues. Germline CDR1 LGHNA, CDR2 YSLEER.